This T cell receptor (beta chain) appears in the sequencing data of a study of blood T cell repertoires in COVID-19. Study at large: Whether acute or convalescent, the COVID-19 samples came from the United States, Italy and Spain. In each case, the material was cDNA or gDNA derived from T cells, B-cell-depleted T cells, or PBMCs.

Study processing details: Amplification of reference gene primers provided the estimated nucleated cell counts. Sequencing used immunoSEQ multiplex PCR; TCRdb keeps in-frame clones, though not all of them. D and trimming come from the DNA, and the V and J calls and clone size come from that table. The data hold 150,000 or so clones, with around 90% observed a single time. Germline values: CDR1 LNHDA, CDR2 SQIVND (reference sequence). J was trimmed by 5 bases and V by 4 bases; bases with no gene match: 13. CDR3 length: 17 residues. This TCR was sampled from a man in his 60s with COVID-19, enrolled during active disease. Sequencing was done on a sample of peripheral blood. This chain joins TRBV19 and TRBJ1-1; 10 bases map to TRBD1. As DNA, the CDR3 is TGTGCCAGTAGTAATACCGGGACAGGGGAAAGGTGGACTGAAGCTTTCTTT. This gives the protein CASSNTGTGERWTEAFF.